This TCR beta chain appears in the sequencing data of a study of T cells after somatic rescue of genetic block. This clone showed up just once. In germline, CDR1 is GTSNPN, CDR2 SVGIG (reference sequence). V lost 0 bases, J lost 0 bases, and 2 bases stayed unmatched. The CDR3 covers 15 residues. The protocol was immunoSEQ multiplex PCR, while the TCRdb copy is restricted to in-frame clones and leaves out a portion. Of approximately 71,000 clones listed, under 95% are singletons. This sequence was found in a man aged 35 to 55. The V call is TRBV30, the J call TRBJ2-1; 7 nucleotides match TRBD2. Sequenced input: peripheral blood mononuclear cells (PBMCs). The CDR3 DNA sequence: TGTGCCTGGAGTGTAGCGGGGAGCTCCTACAATGAGCAGTTCTTC. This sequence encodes CAWSVAGSSYNEQFF.